This entry lists 23 T cell receptor beta chains sequenced from one sample in a study of blood T cell repertoires in COVID-19. TCRdb's table, derived via immunoSEQ multiplex PCR, lists solely in-frame clones and lacks some. Of under 250,000 clones listed, 80% to 95% were seen once; the top ten hold more than 0.65%. Sequenced sample: peripheral blood. The receptors originated from a man aged 30 to 39 with COVID-19, enrolled during active disease.

The V call is TRBV9, the J call TRBJ1-2; 9 bases align to TRBD1. CDR1 SGDLS and CDR2 YYNGEE come from the germline V gene. The CDR3 length is 16 residues. Losses at the gene ends were 2 bases for V and 0 bases for J; bases not matched to a gene: 5. The CDR3 spells CASSVGTGRSNYGYTF. The DNA of the CDR3 is TGTGCCAGCAGCGTTGGGACAGGGCGTTCTAACTATGGCTACACCTTC. The full variable domain, rest sourced from reference TRBV9 and TRBJ1-2, is DSGVTQTPKHLITATGQRVTLRCSPRSGDLSVYWYQQSLDQGLQFLIQYYNGEERAKGNILERFSAQQFPDLHSELNLSSLELGDSALYFCASSVGTGRSNYGYTFGSGTRLTVV.

The chain joins TRBV19 to TRBJ1-5; D possibly corresponds to TRBD1 (6 bases). Trimming left V 2 bases short and J 6 bases short, with 14 bases between. Germline V gene data show CDR1 as LNHDA and CDR2 as SQIVND (reference sequence). This CDR3 is built from 15 residues. This CDR3 is CASSIIDGGPQPQHF. The CDR3 DNA is TGTGCCAGTAGTATAATCGACGGGGGGCCTCAGCCCCAGCATTTT.

The J gene is TRBJ2-3, the V gene TRBV5-1, with 13 nucleotides matching TRBD2. The CDR3 spans 16 residues. CDR1 and CDR2 (germline): SGHRS, YFSETQ. Trimming cost V 4 bases and J 2 bases; bases outside gene matches: 4. The CDR3 DNA is TGCGCCAGCAGCCTAGGGACTAGCGGGGCCACAGATACGCAGTATTTT. Amino acids: CASSLGTSGATDTQYF.

The chain has TRBV7-9 and TRBJ1-2, with a tentative D call TRBD1 (5 bases). The V end was cut by 3 bases, the J end by 6 bases, with 11 bases between. The CDR3 loop spans 13 amino acids. Germline values: CDR1 SEHNR, CDR2 FQNEAQ (reference sequence). The CDR3: CASSFGRAHGYTF. The DNA for the CDR3 is TGTGCCAGCAGCTTTGGCAGGGCCCATGGCTACACCTTC.

The chain combines TRBV5-3 with TRBJ2-1, with 7 bases that match TRBD1. TRBV5-3 is noted as an ORF with a role that remains uncertain. The trim removed 0 bases at V and 3 bases at J, leaving 3 bases unmatched. This CDR3 is built from 15 residues. The CDR3, as DNA: TGTGCCAGAAGCTTGGACAGGGGTGGCTACAATGAGCAGTTCTTC. Translated: CARSLDRGGYNEQFF.

This chain uses TRBV27 with TRBJ1-2; 7 bases line up with TRBD1. Germline CDR1 is MNHEY and CDR2 is SMNVEV (reference sequence). The CDR3 length is 13 residues. V was clipped by 5 bases and J by 10 bases; unmatched bases: 10. CDR3 sequence: CASSIRLGGDYTF. The CDR3 bases are TGTGCCAGCAGTATAAGGTTAGGGGGCGACTACACCTTC.

The chain recombines TRBV5-5 with TRBJ2-5, with 9 bases aligning to TRBD1. Per the germline V gene, CDR1 is SGHKS and CDR2 is YYEKEE (reference sequence). The CDR3 covers 16 residues. The V gene end was trimmed by 4 bases and the J gene end by 5 bases; junction bases not matched to a gene: 12. This chain's CDR3 is CASSPPLGQGGETQYF. The CDR3 region has the DNA TGTGCCAGCAGCCCACCGCTGGGACAGGGAGGCGAGACCCAGTACTTC.

The chain uses TRBV7-9 and TRBJ2-1, with D possibly TRBD1 on 5 matching bases. Germline CDR1 and CDR2: SEHNR and FQNEAQ (reference sequence). V was cut by 1 base and J by 4 bases, with 8 bases left in between. This CDR3 is built from 14 residues. The CDR3 coding sequence is TGTGCCAGCAGCTTAGAGGGGCGTTACAATGAGCAGTTCTTC. It translates to CASSLEGRYNEQFF.

The chain is built from TRBV10-3 and TRBJ1-3; a weak D match, TRBD1 (6 bases). CDR3 size: 15 residues. The ends were cut back, 2 bases at V and 1 base at J, with 9 bases in the middle. From germline, CDR1 is ENHRY and CDR2 SYGVKD. The CDR3 bases are TGTGCCATCAGTGAGCCAACAGGGTCTGGAAACACCATATATTTT. Translating it yields CAISEPTGSGNTIYF.

CDR3 protein: CASSAGTGHQPQHF. In DNA form, the CDR3 reads TGTGCCAGCAGCGCAGGGACAGGGCATCAGCCCCAGCATTTT. This chain connects TRBV9 to TRBJ1-5; 9 bases are shared with TRBD1. The V segment lost 3 bases and the J segment 5 bases; nucleotides outside the gene matches: 3. CDR1 and CDR2 (germline): SGDLS, YYNGEE. The length of the CDR3 is 14 residues.

V usage is TRBV24-1 and J usage is TRBJ1-2, with D perhaps matching TRBD1 (5 bases). The V end was cut by 6 bases, the J end by 0 bases, with 7 bases between. The germline gives CDR1 KGHDR, CDR2 SFDVKD. The length of the CDR3 is 13 residues. CDR3 protein: CATSRGANYGYTF. Here the CDR3 DNA reads TGTGCCACCAGTCGGGGGGCTAACTATGGCTACACCTTC.

This clone showed up just once. The gene calls are TRBV4-1 and TRBJ1-5, with 9 positions matching TRBD1. CDR1 is MGHRA, CDR2 YSYEKL, per germline. This CDR3 region has 18 residues. V lost 0 bases to trimming and J lost 6 bases; unmatched junction nucleotides: 12. CDR3 DNA: TGCGCCAGCAGCCAAGAGGAAAGGACAGGGGCGTCGGGTCAGCCCCAGCATTTT. Its protein product is CASSQEERTGASGQPQHF.

The V gene is TRBV5-1, the J gene TRBJ1-1; D is undetermined. The CDR3 consists of 14 residues. Germline lookup yields CDR1 SGHRS and CDR2 YFSETQ. V lost 0 bases to trimming and J lost 4 bases, with 10 bases between them. Written as DNA, the CDR3 is TGCGCCAGCAGCTTGGTTCCGGGAGCCACTGAAGCTTTCTTT. Its protein product is CASSLVPGATEAFF. The full variable domain, with the rest looked up from reference TRBV5-1 and TRBJ1-1, is KAGVTQTPRYLIKTRGQQVTLSCSPISGHRSVSWYQQTPGQGLQFLFEYFSETQRNKGNFPGRFSGRQFSNSRSEMNVSTLELGDSALYLCASSLVPGATEAFFGQGTRLTVV.

V usage is TRBV7-2 and J usage is TRBJ1-1; tentatively, D is TRBD1 (6 bases). Germline V gene lookup returns CDR1 SGHTA and CDR2 FQGNSA. The CDR3 is made up of 14 amino acids. V shed 1 base and J shed 1 base, with 7 bases lying between them. CDR3 in DNA: TGTGCCAGCAGCTTAGGGACAGCGAACACTGAAGCTTTCTTT. Amino acid sequence: CASSLGTANTEAFF.

This chain joins TRBV5-4 and TRBJ2-1, with TRBD2 matching 15 bases. The CDR3 sequence is 17 residues long. With V trimmed by 4 bases and J by 3 bases, 5 bases remained unmatched. The germline gives CDR1 SGHNT, CDR2 YYREEE (reference sequence). The CDR3 DNA is TGTGCCAGCAGCCCGGGGACTAGCGGGGGGTTCTACAATGAGCAGTTCTTC. Amino acids: CASSPGTSGGFYNEQFF.

The V gene is TRBV5-1, the J gene TRBJ2-7; 8 bases agree with TRBD1. V lost 4 bases to trimming and J lost 4 bases; unmatched junction nucleotides: 13. CDR1 is SGHRS and CDR2 is YFSETQ in the germline V gene. The CDR3 extends over 16 amino acids. CDR3 sequence (DNA): TGCGCCAGCAGCCCTTCTCCGGACAGGGTAAAATACGAGCAGTACTTC. Translation: CASSPSPDRVKYEQYF. Looking up the rest from reference TRBV5-1 and TRBJ2-7 gives the full variable domain: KAGVTQTPRYLIKTRGQQVTLSCSPISGHRSVSWYQQTPGQGLQFLFEYFSETQRNKGNFPGRFSGRQFSNSRSEMNVSTLELGDSALYLCASSPSPDRVKYEQYFGPGTRLTVT.

The V gene is TRBV11-1, the J gene TRBJ1-1; possible D gene TRBD1, 5 bases. The CDR3 is 13 amino acids. V was cut by 3 bases and J by 5 bases, with 10 bases left in between. Looked up from germline, CDR1 is SGHAT and CDR2 is FQDESV (reference sequence). CDR3 in DNA: TGTGCCAGCAGCTTGGTGGGGGGAACTGAAGCTTTCTTT. Protein sequence: CASSLVGGTEAFF.

The V call is TRBV29-1, the J call TRBJ1-1; D is ambiguous. V lost 7 bases, J lost 5 bases, and 20 bases lay in between. Germline CDR1 is SQVTM and CDR2 is ANQGSEA. The CDR3 runs 14 residues. The CDR3 nucleotides read TGCAGCGGCACGCCGTTCCGGGAGATTACTGAAGCTTTCTTT. As protein: CSGTPFREITEAFF.

This clone was detected only once. The gene calls are TRBV25-1 and TRBJ1-2; 10 positions match TRBD1. There are 16 residues in the CDR3. The germline V gene has CDR1 MGHDK and CDR2 SYGVNS. The ends lost 6 bases at V and 2 bases at J; junction bases unmatched: 9. CDR3 region: CASRGTGEQENYGYTF. The DNA for the CDR3 is TGTGCCAGCAGGGGGACAGGGGAACAGGAAAACTATGGCTACACCTTC.

The V and J genes are TRBV6-6 and TRBJ2-5; 8 positions agree with TRBD2. Trimming cost V 1 base and J 2 bases; bases outside gene matches: 6. CDR3 length: 16 amino acids. Looked up from germline, CDR1 is MNHNY and CDR2 is SVGAGI (reference sequence). CDR3: CASSYWFSGNQETQYF. The CDR3 DNA follows: TGTGCCAGCAGTTACTGGTTTAGCGGGAATCAAGAGACCCAGTACTTC.

J is TRBJ1-2 and V is TRBV10-3; maybe TRBD1 (5 bases). In germline, CDR1 is ENHRY, CDR2 SYGVKD. This CDR3 region has 13 residues. Trimming removed 2 bases at V and 7 bases at J, with 11 bases between. Here the CDR3 DNA reads TGTGCCATCAGTGAGGCAGGGTCTAGTGGCTACACCTTC. This gives the protein CAISEAGSSGYTF.

The chain joins TRBV7-9 to TRBJ1-1; TRBD1 might be the D (6 bases). Trimming took off 4 bases at V and 5 bases at J, with 8 bases between the two ends. Germline-derived CDR1 and CDR2 are SEHNR and FQNEAQ (reference sequence). This CDR3 spans 12 amino acids. For the CDR3, the DNA is TGTGCCAGCAGCTCACAGGGAACTGAAGCTTTCTTT. Translation gives CASSSQGTEAFF.

The chain has TRBV27 and TRBJ2-3, with D perhaps TRBD1 (5 bases). CDR3 length equals 15 residues. Trimming took off 8 bases at V and 0 bases at J, with 15 bases between the two ends. Germline values: CDR1 MNHEY, CDR2 SMNVEV (reference sequence). CDR3: CASSQGVLSTDTQYF. CDR3 nucleotides: TGTGCCAGCTCCCAGGGTGTACTGAGCACAGATACGCAGTATTTT.